This T cell receptor (beta chain) was captured in a study of tumor and adjacent non-tumor tissue in lung cancer. The study's findings and limits: Normal lung showed higher cumulative top 100 clone frequency than tumor.

This CDR3 has 14 amino acids. V shed 5 bases and J shed 4 bases, with 18 bases lying between them. CDR1 is DFQATT and CDR2 is SNEGSKA in the germline V gene (reference sequence). No cell sorting was done before RNA was extracted from the tissue. A modified ARM-PCR protocol with three rounds of nested PCR amplified TCRbeta. TCRdb passed the multiplex PCR reads through MiXCR, listing each CDR3 protein once. The sample shows 90,000 to 110,000 distinct CDR3 sequences, 75% of them seen only once. Points on this clonotype: Its antigen is still unknown. One base away lies a much larger clone, so this may be a sequencing read error.

The sample taken for sequencing was lung tumor tissue. The chain couples TRBV20-1 to TRBJ2-7; D gene uncertain. The TCR comes from a woman aged 55-75 years with non-small cell lung cancer. The CDR3 bases are TGCAGTGCTTTGCCTATGACGGGTGAATACGAGCAGTACTTC. This translates into CSALPMTGEYEQYF.